Listed here are 18 T cell receptor beta chains from one sample, sequenced in a study of cytomegalovirus exposure and HLA in healthy donors. The PCR was carried out with 60 Vbeta primers and 13 Jbeta primers. Profiling relied on immunoSEQ multiplex PCR, and the TCRdb table lists in-frame clones only, not all of them. The table has 130,000 to 150,000 clones, about two thirds seen once. The sample consisted of PBMCs. All receptors come from a man aged 55-75 years in good health and CMV-seronegative.

V gene TRBV6-4 combines with J gene TRBJ2-2, with TRBD1 matching over 10 bases. The CDR3 length is 14 residues. The germline gives CDR1 MRHNA, CDR2 SNTAGT. The J segment lost 8 bases and the V segment lost 5 bases, leaving 5 bases of the junction unmatched. The DNA of the CDR3 is TGTGCCAGCAGTCGTGACAGGGGGCGAGGGGAGCTGTTTTTT. Translating it yields CASSRDRGRGELFF.

This chain links TRBV2 with TRBJ2-7; 7 positions match TRBD1. This CDR3 has 13 amino acids. Germline trimming cut 5 bases from V and 5 bases from J; bases unmatched to any gene: 6. The germline V gene encodes CDR1 SNHLY and CDR2 FYNNEI. DNA of the CDR3: TGTGCCAGCAGTCTCGACAGGGCTCACGAGCAGTACTTC. It codes for CASSLDRAHEQYF.

The chain recombines TRBV9 with TRBJ2-3; a weak D match, TRBD2 (5 bases). Germline CDR1 SGDLS, CDR2 YYNGEE. The CDR3 is 19 amino acids. The germline V and J ends were trimmed by 0 bases and 6 bases, with 26 bases remaining between them. Here the CDR3 reads CASSVATPTGIPSSDTQYF. The CDR3 DNA follows: TGTGCCAGCAGCGTAGCCACCCCCACGGGAATACCCTCGTCGGATACGCAGTATTTT.

In this sample, this clone turned up a few times. V is TRBV7-8 and J is TRBJ2-1; 7 bases match TRBD2. Trimming took 4 bases from V and 4 from J; bases not matched to a gene: 7. There are 15 residues in the CDR3. CDR1 and CDR2 from the germline V gene are SGHVS and FQNEAQ. CDR3 sequence (DNA): TGTGCCAGCAGCTCCCTAGCGGAAGAGTACAATGAGCAGTTCTTC. This gives the protein CASSSLAEEYNEQFF.

The V gene is TRBV27, the J gene TRBJ1-5, with D unclear. Germline V CDR1 and CDR2: MNHEY, SMNVEV (reference sequence). This CDR3 has 15 residues. V was shortened by 6 bases and J by 3 bases, with 15 bases between the two germline ends. Here the CDR3 DNA reads TGTGCCAGCAGCCCCGATTTCGGGGACAATCAGCCCCAGCATTTT. Amino acid sequence: CASSPDFGDNQPQHF.

The chain couples TRBV25-1 to TRBJ2-5; TRBD1 agrees at 12 bases. Germline values: CDR1 MGHDK, CDR2 SYGVNS. CDR3 length: 16 amino acids. J was trimmed by 1 base and V by 6 bases; bases with no gene match: 6. In nucleotides, the CDR3 is TGTGCCAGCAGCTGGGACAGGGGGCTCCTCCAAGAGACCCAGTACTTC. It specifies CASSWDRGLLQETQYF.

The chain combines TRBV7-2 with TRBJ2-6; D call uncertain. The CDR3 sequence is 15 residues long. Trimming left V 5 bases short and J 0 bases short, with 8 bases between. Germline CDR1 SGHTA, CDR2 FQGNSA. The CDR3 DNA reads TGTGCCAGCAGCCGATACAGCTCTGGGGCCAACGTCCTGACTTTC. This encodes CASSRYSSGANVLTF.

A word on this clone: The identical CDR3 is also encoded by other nucleotide sequences in the sample. V usage is TRBV7-3 and J usage is TRBJ2-7, with 9 bases fitting TRBD2. The CDR3 runs 14 residues. V was pared by 0 bases and J by 3 bases, with 0 bases of the junction left unmatched. Germline V CDR1 and CDR2: SGHTA, FQGTGA. CDR3 residues: CASSLTSGSYEQYF. Written as DNA, the CDR3 is TGTGCCAGCAGCTTAACTAGCGGGAGCTACGAGCAGTACTTC.

The chain employs TRBV29-1 and TRBJ2-7; 7 nucleotides match TRBD2. The trim removed 7 bases at V and 2 bases at J, leaving 17 bases unmatched. CDR1 SQVTM and CDR2 ANQGSEA come from the germline V gene. The CDR3 extends over 16 amino acids. The CDR3 reads CSAETGPGGRAYEQYF. DNA for the CDR3: TGCAGCGCCGAGACGGGGCCTGGAGGGAGGGCCTACGAGCAGTACTTC.

The V and J genes are TRBV25-1 and TRBJ1-3, with no clear D. V dropped 8 bases and J dropped 0 bases, with 11 bases sitting between them. CDR1 MGHDK and CDR2 SYGVNS come from the germline V gene. The CDR3 sequence is 14 residues long. The CDR3 nucleotides are TGTGCCAGCTCGCCAGGATTCTCTGGAAACACCATATATTTT. Protein product: CASSPGFSGNTIYF. Combining the CDR3 with reference TRBV25-1 and TRBJ1-3 gives the whole variable domain EADIYQTPRYLVIGTGKKITLECSQTMGHDKMYWYQQDPGMELHLIHYSYGVNSTEKGDLSSESTVSRIRTEHFPLTLESARPSHTSQYLCASSPGFSGNTIYFGEGSWLTVV.

This rearrangement joins TRBV19 to TRBJ2-1; D is perhaps TRBD2 (6 bases). The CDR3 is 16 amino acids. V was clipped by 5 bases and J by 0 bases, with 14 bases between them. Germline-derived CDR1 and CDR2 are LNHDA and SQIVND (reference sequence). DNA of the CDR3: TGTGCCAGTAGTCCCCCCGCCGGGAGCTCCTACAATGAGCAGTTCTTC. This codes for CASSPPAGSSYNEQFF. Combining the CDR3 with reference TRBV19 and TRBJ2-1 gives the whole variable domain DGGITQSPKYLFRKEGQNVTLSCEQNLNHDAMYWYRQDPGQGLRLIYYSQIVNDFQKGDIAEGYSVSREKKESFPLTVTSAQKNPTAFYLCASSPPAGSSYNEQFFGPGTRLTVL.

The chain couples TRBV7-9 to TRBJ1-1, with D possibly matching TRBD1 (6 bases). This CDR3 has 12 residues. The ends were cut back, 5 bases at V and 13 bases at J, with 17 bases in the middle. Per germline, CDR1 SEHNR and CDR2 FQNEAQ (reference sequence). The DNA for the CDR3 is TGTGCCAGCAGCCTCGGGGGGGCCAAGGGTTTCTTT. Encoded protein: CASSLGGAKGFF.

The V gene is TRBV25-1, the J gene TRBJ2-5; weak D call: TRBD2 (6 bases). The J call may be faulty, since TRBJ2-7 better matches the DNA end. Germline V CDR1 and CDR2: MGHDK, SYGVNS. This CDR3 is 15 amino acids long. The CDR3 DNA sequence: TGTGCCAGCAGTGAACAGGGAGGAAGTGGGTACGAGCAGTACTTC. As protein: CASSEQGGSGYEQYF.

V and J are TRBV15 and TRBJ2-7; 10 bases fit TRBD2. The CDR3 contains 16 residues. Germline V CDR1 and CDR2: LNHNV, YYDKDF (reference sequence). After removal of 1 base from V and 3 bases from J, the junction contained 6 bases not matched to a gene. In nucleotides, the CDR3 is TGTGCCACCAGCAGAGCGAGCGGGAGGGGCGGCTACGAGCAGTACTTC. It translates to CATSRASGRGGYEQYF.

The chain joins TRBV27 to TRBJ2-2, with TRBD1 matching 10 bases. The CDR3 runs 15 residues. Germline V CDR1 and CDR2: MNHEY, SMNVEV (reference sequence). V was pared by 6 bases and J by 6 bases, with 7 bases of the junction left unmatched. CDR3 nucleotide sequence: TGTGCCAGCAGCCGAGACAGGGGGCGCGCCGGGGAGCTGTTTTTT. Its translation is CASSRDRGRAGELFF.

The chain carries TRBV6-6 and TRBJ1-1, with D perhaps TRBD1 (5 bases). The V gene lost 4 bases and the J gene lost 1 base, with 7 bases spanning the gap. The CDR3 has 13 residues. Germline CDR1 and CDR2: MNHNY and SVGAGI (reference sequence). CDR3 sequence: CASSFQGNTEAFF. The CDR3 coding sequence is TGTGCCAGCAGTTTCCAGGGGAACACTGAAGCTTTCTTT.

J is TRBJ1-1 and V is TRBV27; 11 bases are shared with TRBD1. Germline CDR1 and CDR2: MNHEY and SMNVEV (reference sequence). V gave up 8 bases and J gave up 3 bases; unmatched junction bases: 8. The CDR3 consists of 15 residues. CDR3 in amino acids: CASQDRGLGDTEAFF. CDR3 sequence (DNA): TGTGCCAGCCAGGACAGGGGGCTCGGGGACACTGAAGCTTTCTTT.

This clone was counted only a few times. The chain uses TRBV28 and TRBJ1-5, with TRBD1 matching 12 bases. Per germline, CDR1 MDHEN and CDR2 SYDVKM. The CDR3 runs 16 residues. The ends lost 10 bases at V and 6 bases at J; junction bases unmatched: 13. The DNA of the CDR3 is TGTGCCACGAGAGGTGGGGGACAGGGGGCAGGTCAGCCCCAGCATTTT. Protein product: CATRGGGQGAGQPQHF.